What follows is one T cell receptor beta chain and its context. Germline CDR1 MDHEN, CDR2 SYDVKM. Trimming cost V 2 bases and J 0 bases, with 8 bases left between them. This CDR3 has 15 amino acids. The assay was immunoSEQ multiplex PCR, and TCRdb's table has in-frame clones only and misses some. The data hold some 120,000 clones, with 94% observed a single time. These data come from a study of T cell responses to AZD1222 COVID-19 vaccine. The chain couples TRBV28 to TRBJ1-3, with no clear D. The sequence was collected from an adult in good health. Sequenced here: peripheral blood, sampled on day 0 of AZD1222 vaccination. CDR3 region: CASSLLGSSGNTIYF. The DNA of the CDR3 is TGTGCCAGCAGTTTACTAGGGTCCTCTGGAAACACCATATATTTT.